This T cell receptor beta chain derives from a study of blood T cell repertoires in COVID-19. The CDR3 length is 16 residues. Germline lookup yields CDR1 LNHDA and CDR2 SQIVND (reference sequence). The J segment lost 6 bases and the V segment lost 5 bases, leaving 12 bases of the junction unmatched. Produced via immunoSEQ multiplex PCR; TCRdb's table is partial and in-frame only. The table lists 250,000 or so clones, 90% of them singletons, with roughly 2% in the top ten. What was sequenced was peripheral blood. The sequence derives from a woman aged 55-69 years with COVID-19, enrolled during active disease. The chain has TRBV19 and TRBJ1-2, with 10 nucleotides matching TRBD1. CDR3 nucleotides: TGTGCCAGTAGTCGTCTGACAGGGGGCAATCACGATGGCTACACCTTC. The encoded protein is CASSRLTGGNHDGYTF.